These 25 T cell receptor beta chains were sequenced from one sample in a study of blood T cells in healthy people across ages. Sample-barcoded 5' priming and a J-beta primer mix drove a second PCR of about 7 to 12 cycles. MiXCR, applied by TCRdb to the 5' RACE reads, yields one record per CDR3 protein. Among about 830,000 distinct CDR3 sequences listed, 62% were seen once. The material sequenced was blood. The origin of the receptors is a man between 25 and 39 years old in good health.

The rearrangement links TRBV21-1 to TRBJ1-5; no check of the table's D call, TRBD1, against the DNA was made. TRBV21-1 has pseudogene status. The CDR3 covers 17 residues. Here the CDR3 reads CATPGQGPSGSNQPQHF. CDR3 nucleotides: TGTGCCACCCCGGGACAGGGGCCCTCCGGCAGCAATCAGCCCCAGCATTTT.

The V and J genes are TRBV4-1 and TRBJ2-4, with D maybe TRBD2 (6 bases). Germline CDR1 MGHRA, CDR2 YSYEKL. Trimming removed 1 base from V and 3 bases from J, with 10 bases in between. The CDR3 spans 15 residues. The CDR3 DNA sequence: TGCGCCAGCAGCCAAGTACTAGCTGACAAAAACATTCAGTACTTC. It codes for CASSQVLADKNIQYF.

The V call is TRBV6-1, the J call TRBJ2-7, with D hard to call. The CDR3 consists of 13 residues. V lost 4 bases to trimming and J lost 7 bases, with 14 bases between them. Germline CDR1 is MNHNS and CDR2 is SASEGT. CDR3 sequence reads: CASSAATMGEQYF. CDR3 DNA sequence: TGTGCCAGCAGTGCCGCTACGATGGGGGAGCAGTACTTC.

The genes are TRBV7-2 and TRBJ1-4; TRBD1 matches 10 bases. V trimming: 6 bases; J trimming: 3 bases; junction bases outside the gene matches: 4. The CDR3 runs to 15 residues. Germline assignment: CDR1 SGHTA and CDR2 FQGNSA. The CDR3 loop is CASSFDRGPNEKLFF. Here the CDR3 DNA reads TGTGCCAGCAGTTTCGACAGGGGGCCTAATGAAAAACTGTTTTTT.

This clonotype came up a few times. The chain combines TRBV13 with TRBJ1-2, with 9 bases fitting TRBD1. With V trimmed by 4 bases and J by 4 bases, 10 bases remained unmatched. CDR1 is PRHDT and CDR2 is FYEKMQ in the germline V gene (reference sequence). This CDR3 region has 16 residues. In nucleotides, the CDR3 is TGTGCCAGCAGCTCTTGGGGGACAGGGCGGAGCTATGGCTACACCTTC. Translated: CASSSWGTGRSYGYTF.

The table lists this clonotype with a few counts. The DNA is left out, because the CDR3 cannot be placed on it with certainty; the CDR3 is given as TCRdb lists it. The V gene is TRBV21-1, the J gene TRBJ1-6; TRBD1, the D gene given by the table, was not confirmed from the DNA. TRBV21-1 is recorded as a pseudogene. The length of the CDR3 is 19 amino acids, counting both ends. The CDR3 here is CASSKVGQGARTYNSPLHF.

The genes are TRBV7-6 and TRBJ1-6, with a weak D call TRBD1 (5 bases). The CDR3 covers 17 residues. Trimming removed 2 bases at V and 9 bases at J, with 20 bases between. Germline values: CDR1 SGHVS, CDR2 FNYEAQ. In nucleotides, the CDR3 is TGTGCCAGCAGCTTATTCCCGGATGGGCAGGGAGGTTCACCCCTCCACTTT. Translated: CASSLFPDGQGGSPLHF.

The J gene is TRBJ2-7, the V gene TRBV20-1, with D possibly TRBD1 on 5 matching bases. Matching the DNA end better, TRBJ2-5 makes the J call doubtful. Germline CDR1 and CDR2: DFQATT and SNEGSKA (reference sequence). The length of the CDR3 is 14 residues. The CDR3, as DNA: TGCAGTGCTAGGTTACAGGTCCTAAGGGGGACCCAGTACTTC. Translating gives CSARLQVLRGTQYF.

The chain is built from TRBV24-1 and TRBJ2-2; 8 bases are shared with TRBD2. The CDR3 extends over 13 amino acids. The ends lost 9 bases at V and 3 bases at J; junction bases unmatched: 2. CDR1 is KGHDR, CDR2 SFDVKD, per germline. The DNA of the CDR3 is TGTGCCACCCTGCGGGGGGACACCGGGGAGCTGTTTTTT. This encodes CATLRGDTGELFF.

This clonotype was counted a single time. The chain has TRBV6-5 and TRBJ1-1, with TRBD1 identical over 7 bases. This CDR3 is built from 14 residues. The J segment lost 0 bases and the V segment lost 8 bases, leaving 6 bases of the junction unmatched. Germline CDR1 and CDR2: MNHEY and SVGAGI. The CDR3 protein is CASGTALLNTEAFF. Here the CDR3 DNA reads TGTGCCAGCGGGACAGCACTTTTGAACACTGAAGCTTTCTTT.

This chain uses TRBV27 with TRBJ2-2; D may be TRBD2 (5 bases). The V end was cut by 5 bases, the J end by 5 bases, with 18 bases between. Germline V gene lookup returns CDR1 MNHEY and CDR2 SMNVEV (reference sequence). CDR3 length: 16 residues. The CDR3: CASSPGEGVGTGELFF. CDR3 bases: TGTGCCAGCAGTCCCGGAGAGGGTGTGGGGACCGGGGAGCTGTTTTTT.

This clonotype was seen only a few times. This chain joins TRBV7-2 and TRBJ2-1; maybe TRBD1 (7 bases). The CDR3 runs to 15 residues. Trimming removed 1 base from V and 10 bases from J, with 17 bases in between. CDR1 is SGHTA, CDR2 FQGNSA, per germline. CDR3 nucleotides: TGTGCCAGCAGCTTAGAAGGGACAGCGGGTGGAGAGCAGTTCTTC. This gives the protein CASSLEGTAGGEQFF.

On this clonotype: A junction end diverges from the germline sequence, so it may reflect a read error. The chain carries TRBV6-2 or TRBV6-3 and TRBJ2-5; D may be TRBD2 (5 bases). The CDR3 is 12 residues long. The germline V gene encodes CDR1 MNHEY and CDR2 SVGEGT. The DNA of the CDR3 is TGTGCCAGCAGTTTCGAGGGAGAGGCCCAGTACTTC. Its translation is CASSFEGEAQYF.

The rearrangement uses TRBV6-5 and TRBJ1-5; D is possibly TRBD1 (5 bases). Germline lookup yields CDR1 MNHEY and CDR2 SVGAGI. The V gene lost 6 bases and the J gene lost 4 bases, with 19 bases spanning the gap. This CDR3 has 16 amino acids. CDR3 DNA: TGTGCCAGCAGCCAACTGGGAGGGGCGATTAATCAGCCCCAGCATTTT. Its translation: CASSQLGGAINQPQHF.

V and J are TRBV2 and TRBJ2-1; tentative D call: TRBD1 (6 bases). Trimming stripped 7 bases from V and 3 bases from J, with 13 bases between. This CDR3 has 14 amino acids. CDR1 SNHLY and CDR2 FYNNEI come from the germline V gene. This CDR3 reads CASTFGQFYNEQFF. The CDR3 DNA is TGTGCCAGCACCTTCGGACAGTTCTACAATGAGCAGTTCTTC.

This rearrangement joins TRBV9 to TRBJ1-6; 11 bases map to TRBD1. After removal of 5 bases from V and 6 bases from J, the junction contained 1 base not matched to a gene. This CDR3 has 14 residues. The germline CDR1 and CDR2 sequences are SGDLS and YYNGEE. CDR3 protein: CASRGQGVNSPLHF. The CDR3 DNA is TGTGCCAGCAGGGGACAGGGGGTTAATTCACCCCTCCACTTT. The full variable domain, rest sourced from reference TRBV9 and TRBJ1-6, is DSGVTQTPKHLITATGQRVTLRCSPRSGDLSVYWYQQSLDQGLQFLIQYYNGEERAKGNILERFSAQQFPDLHSELNLSSLELGDSALYFCASRGQGVNSPLHFGNGTRLTVT.

The chain joins TRBV11-1 to TRBJ2-7; D gene uncertain. The J call could be wrong; TRBJ2-5 is a better fit for the DNA end. This CDR3 is built from 13 residues. From germline, CDR1 is SGHAT and CDR2 FQDESV (reference sequence). The CDR3 spells CASSYEIGETQYF. The DNA of the CDR3 is TGTGCCAGCAGTTACGAGATCGGGGAGACCCAGTACTTC.

This clonotype was picked up one time. The chain is built from TRBV27 and TRBJ2-3; TRBD1 matches at 8 bases. The CDR3 sequence is 18 residues long. Germline V gene sequence: CDR1 MNHEY, CDR2 SMNVEV (reference sequence). V lost 6 bases to trimming and J lost 2 bases; unmatched junction nucleotides: 16. This CDR3 is CASSESYGTGGDTDTQYF. The CDR3 region has the DNA TGTGCCAGCAGCGAAAGTTACGGGACAGGAGGGGACACAGATACGCAGTATTTT.

The V and J genes are TRBV7-2 and TRBJ2-7, with unresolved D. The CDR3 sequence is 14 residues long. CDR1 and CDR2 from the germline V gene are SGHTA and FQGNSA. V lost 0 bases and J 0 bases, leaving 6 bases between the germline ends. The DNA of the CDR3 is TGTGCCAGCAGCTTAGCCCTCCACTCCTACGAGCAGTACTTC. Its protein product is CASSLALHSYEQYF.

CDR3 loop: CASSPGQFIAKNIQYF. CDR3 nucleotides: TGTGCCAGCAGTCCGGGACAGTTTATAGCCAAAAACATTCAGTACTTC. J is TRBJ2-4 and V is TRBV28; 7 bases are shared with TRBD1. Germline lookup yields CDR1 MDHEN and CDR2 SYDVKM. J was trimmed by 0 bases and V by 5 bases; bases with no gene match: 7. The CDR3 is 16 amino acids.

This chain links TRBV7-9 with TRBJ2-1, with D tentatively TRBD1 or TRBD2 (5 bases each). The CDR3 consists of 13 residues. Germline-derived CDR1 and CDR2 are SEHNR and FQNEAQ (reference sequence). Trimming took off 8 bases at V and 10 bases at J, with 18 bases between the two ends. The CDR3 loop reads CASGGFGAREQFF. DNA of the CDR3: TGTGCCAGCGGGGGATTTGGCGCTAGAGAGCAGTTCTTC. The full variable domain, rest sourced from reference TRBV7-9 and TRBJ2-1, is DTGVSQNPRHKITKRGQNVTFRCDPISEHNRLYWYRQTLGQGPEFLTYFQNEAQLEKSRLLSDRFSAERPKGSFSTLEIQRTEQGDSAMYLCASGGFGAREQFFGPGTRLTVL.

The genes are TRBV5-6 and TRBJ2-3; tentatively, D is TRBD2 (6 bases). This CDR3 has 16 amino acids. Trimming cost V 4 bases and J 0 bases, with 15 bases left between them. Germline V gives CDR1 SGHDT, CDR2 YYEEEE. As DNA, the CDR3 is TGTGCCAGCAGCCTCGGAGGGCCCATCAGCACAGATACGCAGTATTTT. Translated: CASSLGGPISTDTQYF.

The gene calls are TRBV3-1 and TRBJ1-6, with D unclear. Trimming stripped 1 base from V and 0 bases from J, with 7 bases between. The CDR3 has 16 residues. Germline V lookup: CDR1 LGHDT, CDR2 YNNKEL (reference sequence). Written as DNA, the CDR3 is TGTGCCAGCAGCCAAGCCTTGATCTCCTATAATTCACCCCTCCACTTT. This codes for CASSQALISYNSPLHF.

V usage is TRBV4-1 and J usage is TRBJ2-7; D tentatively fits TRBD1 or TRBD2 (6 bases each). Per the germline V gene, CDR1 is MGHRA and CDR2 is YSYEKL. The CDR3 covers 15 residues. The germline V and J ends were trimmed by 4 bases and 3 bases, with 16 bases remaining between them. Here the CDR3 DNA reads TGCGCCAGCAGCCCGGGGGCAGGGAAGGACTACGAGCAGTACTTC. Protein: CASSPGAGKDYEQYF.

The gene calls are TRBV27 and TRBJ2-4; D perhaps matches TRBD2 (5 bases). Germline CDR1 reads MNHEY; CDR2 reads SMNVEV (reference sequence). V dropped 7 bases and J dropped 8 bases, with 12 bases sitting between them. The CDR3 is 12 amino acids. CDR3 in amino acids: CASISEGDIQYF. Here the CDR3 DNA reads TGTGCCAGCATCTCAGAGGGAGACATTCAGTACTTC.